Each of the 32 T cell receptor beta chains below was sequenced from the same sample in a study of T-cell reconstitution after alpha-beta-depleted transplantation in children. Using unique molecular identifiers, the investigators prepared the TCRbeta library. TCRdb re-derived calls from the PCR reads in MiXCR, one entry per CDR3 protein. The sample has approximately 270,000 distinct CDR3 sequences, 9.9% seen once. The sample in question was PBMCs from the stem cell graft donor, obtained from the stem cell graft. The receptors were sampled from a human donor who donated a stem cell graft to a child with SCID.

This clonotype was counted ten times or more. The chain joins TRBV5-1 to TRBJ2-7, with no clear D. The germline V gene has CDR1 SGHRS and CDR2 YFSETQ. Trimming pared 3 bases from V and 0 bases from J, leaving 10 bases between. This CDR3 comprises 14 residues. The DNA of the CDR3 is TGCGCCAGCAGCTGGCCGGACCGCTCCTACGAGCAGTACTTC. Residues: CASSWPDRSYEQYF.

The J gene is TRBJ1-3, the V gene TRBV5-1; a weak D match, TRBD1 (5 bases). Germline V gene data show CDR1 as SGHRS and CDR2 as YFSETQ. This CDR3 is built from 14 residues. V lost 0 bases, J lost 4 bases, and 8 bases lay in between. Here the CDR3 DNA reads TGCGCCAGCAGCTTGGTGACAGAGGGAAACACCATATATTTT. This encodes CASSLVTEGNTIYF.

This clonotype has more than one count but fewer than ten. The chain uses TRBV6-4 and TRBJ1-6, with no clear D. V was clipped by 5 bases and J by 8 bases, with 10 bases between them. The CDR3 is 13 residues long. Per germline, CDR1 MRHNA and CDR2 SNTAGT. CDR3 coding DNA: TGTGCCAGCAGTTACGGGTTGGATTCACCCCTCCACTTT. Encoded protein: CASSYGLDSPLHF.

V gene TRBV20-1 combines with J gene TRBJ2-7; D is ambiguous. V dropped 6 bases and J dropped 4 bases, with 7 bases sitting between them. From germline, CDR1 is DFQATT and CDR2 SNEGSKA (reference sequence). This CDR3 has 10 amino acids. CDR3 nucleotide sequence: TGCAGTGCCCTACATTACGAGCAGTACTTC. Translated: CSALHYEQYF.

This clonotype was seen more than once but under ten times. The V and J genes are TRBV7-9 and TRBJ1-3; D unclear. Germline CDR1 SEHNR, CDR2 FQNEAQ (reference sequence). V gave up 8 bases and J gave up 0 bases, with 14 bases separating them. This CDR3 region has 15 residues. The CDR3 DNA reads TGTGCCAGCTCTTTCGTGTTAAGCTCTGGAAACACCATATATTTT. Its translation is CASSFVLSSGNTIYF.

CDR3 in amino acids: CATSRDRGGGVNEQFF. For the CDR3, the DNA is TGTGCCACCAGCAGAGATCGAGGCGGGGGGGTAAATGAGCAGTTCTTC. The chain combines TRBV15 with TRBJ2-1; 9 bases align to TRBD2. The CDR3 sequence is 16 residues long. V was clipped by 0 bases and J by 7 bases; unmatched bases: 7. CDR1 and CDR2 (germline): LNHNV, YYDKDF (reference sequence).

Only a few counts were recorded for this clonotype. This chain uses TRBV9 with TRBJ2-2; 10 positions match TRBD2. CDR3 length equals 15 residues. The junction had 5 bases not matched to a gene; V was cut back by 3 bases and J by 6 bases. In germline, CDR1 is SGDLS, CDR2 YYNGEE. The CDR3 nucleotides read TGTGCCAGCAGCGCAATCGGGACTAGCGCCGGGGAGCTGTTTTTT. Translation: CASSAIGTSAGELFF. Drawing the rest from reference TRBV9 and TRBJ2-2, the complete variable domain is DSGVTQTPKHLITATGQRVTLRCSPRSGDLSVYWYQQSLDQGLQFLIQYYNGEERAKGNILERFSAQQFPDLHSELNLSSLELGDSALYFCASSAIGTSAGELFFGEGSRLTVL.

The chain carries TRBV12-3 or TRBV12-4 and TRBJ2-5; D is ambiguous. V dropped 4 bases and J dropped 5 bases, with 17 bases sitting between them. The CDR3 has 15 residues. The CDR3: CASSSPLGFGETQYF. In DNA form, the CDR3 reads TGTGCCAGCAGTTCTCCCCTCGGGTTTGGGGAGACCCAGTACTTC.

The genes are TRBV20-1 and TRBJ1-1; tentative D call: TRBD1 (5 bases). Trimming shortened V by 0 bases and J by 11 bases, and 16 bases separated the two germline ends. The CDR3 spans 13 residues. CDR1 and CDR2 (germline): DFQATT, SNEGSKA (reference sequence). The CDR3 DNA is TGCAGTGCTAGAGAAGGCGGGGCGCCTAGTGCTTTCTTT. It specifies CSAREGGAPSAFF.

There are many counts of this clonotype. The chain is built from TRBV20-1 and TRBJ1-1, with 9 bases matching TRBD1. Germline loops: CDR1 DFQATT, CDR2 SNEGSKA (reference sequence). The CDR3 consists of 12 residues. The V and J ends lost 6 bases and 6 bases, in that order; junction bases with no gene match: 5. Here the CDR3 reads CSAEDRGSEAFF. The CDR3 region has the DNA TGCAGTGCGGAAGACAGGGGGTCTGAAGCTTTCTTT.

CDR3 coding DNA: TGCAGTGCTAGACAGGGACAGGGGGCTGCAGAGCAGTTCTTC. This gives the protein CSARQGQGAAEQFF. The chain joins TRBV20-1 to TRBJ2-1; 12 bases fit TRBD1. Germline trimming cut 2 bases from V and 10 bases from J; bases unmatched to any gene: 6. CDR1 and CDR2 from the germline V gene are DFQATT and SNEGSKA (reference sequence). The CDR3 extends over 14 amino acids.

This clonotype was picked up many times. The gene calls are TRBV20-1 and TRBJ1-5; D may be TRBD1 (6 bases). The CDR3 consists of 12 residues. Germline V gives CDR1 DFQATT, CDR2 SNEGSKA (reference sequence). V dropped 5 bases and J dropped 3 bases, with 8 bases sitting between them. CDR3 nucleotide sequence: TGCAGTGCTGGACAGTCCAATCAGCCCCAGCATTTT. Translated: CSAGQSNQPQHF.

This clonotype was seen only a few times. The chain employs TRBV29-1 and TRBJ2-7; D possibly corresponds to TRBD2 (6 bases). Germline values: CDR1 SQVTM, CDR2 ANQGSEA. Trimming pared 8 bases from V and 2 bases from J, leaving 13 bases between. This CDR3 contains 12 residues. The CDR3 reads CSTRDSPYEQYF. The CDR3 DNA is TGCAGCACCCGGGACTCACCCTACGAGCAGTACTTC.

The chain links TRBV20-1 to TRBJ2-2, with 8 positions matching TRBD2. Trimming removed 7 bases from V and 7 bases from J; junction bases left unmatched: 5. The CDR3 totals 12 residues. Per germline, CDR1 DFQATT and CDR2 SNEGSKA (reference sequence). The CDR3 sequence is CSVTGGIGELFF. The CDR3 DNA follows: TGCAGTGTGACGGGGGGGATCGGGGAGCTGTTTTTT.

This clonotype was observed at least ten times. V gene TRBV5-1 combines with J gene TRBJ1-2, with D hard to call. Trimming removed 3 bases from V and 8 bases from J, with 20 bases in between. CDR3 size: 15 residues. Germline V gives CDR1 SGHRS, CDR2 YFSETQ. In DNA form, the CDR3 reads TGCGCCAGCAGCTCAGCCCCACAGTTTTTGGACGGCTACACCTTC. This encodes CASSSAPQFLDGYTF.

This clonotype was seen at least ten times. The chain uses TRBV2 and TRBJ2-3; D not resolved. The CDR3 length is 12 residues. CDR1 SNHLY and CDR2 FYNNEI come from the germline V gene. V lost 4 bases to trimming and J lost 0 bases, with 2 bases between them. The CDR3 nucleotides read TGTGCCAGCAGTGCGAGCACAGATACGCAGTATTTT. This encodes CASSASTDTQYF.

This clonotype showed up just a few times. The V and J genes are TRBV3-1 and TRBJ2-5, with D perhaps TRBD1 or TRBD2 (5 bases each). This CDR3 comprises 15 residues. Trimming took off 4 bases at V and 4 bases at J, with 16 bases between the two ends. Germline CDR1 reads LGHDT; CDR2 reads YNNKEL (reference sequence). CDR3 nucleotides: TGTGCCAGCAGCCGGCCATTAGCGCAGGGAGAGACCCAGTACTTC. Encoded protein: CASSRPLAQGETQYF.

This clonotype was observed a handful of times. J is TRBJ2-1 and V is TRBV11-1; D not resolved. The CDR3 extends over 14 amino acids. Trimming left V 1 base short and J 8 bases short, with 12 bases between. Germline CDR1 SGHAT, CDR2 FQDESV (reference sequence). CDR3 nucleotides: TGTGCCAGCAGCTTAGGTGGCGGAGTTTATGAGCAGTTCTTC. Its protein product is CASSLGGGVYEQFF.

This clonotype was seen only a few times. The V call is TRBV28, the J call TRBJ2-3; D is unclear. The CDR3 consists of 15 residues. Between the trimmed V and J ends, which lost 4 bases and 6 bases, there was a span of 17 bases. Germline V gene lookup returns CDR1 MDHEN and CDR2 SYDVKM. The CDR3 sequence: CASSSLSAIGDTQYF. The CDR3, as DNA: TGTGCCAGCAGTTCCCTCTCCGCGATCGGGGATACGCAGTATTTT.

The V call is TRBV20-1, the J call TRBJ2-3; TRBD1 matches at 8 bases. V shed 5 bases and J 4 bases; nucleotides not matched to a gene: 14. From germline, CDR1 is DFQATT and CDR2 SNEGSKA (reference sequence). The CDR3 has 16 residues. The CDR3 DNA reads as TGCAGTGCTTCTCCTACGCGGACAGGGTTGGCAGATACGCAGTATTTT. It codes for CSASPTRTGLADTQYF.

In its sample, this clonotype was seen a few times. The gene calls are TRBV12-3 or TRBV12-4 and TRBJ2-7; D uncertain. The CDR3 runs to 14 residues. The germline V and J ends were trimmed by 4 bases and 0 bases, with 10 bases remaining between them. The CDR3 sequence: CASSSLVASYEQYF. CDR3 sequence (DNA): TGTGCCAGCAGTTCTCTGGTGGCCTCCTACGAGCAGTACTTC.

This clonotype has a handful of counts. The chain joins TRBV3-1 to TRBJ2-3; D ambiguous. CDR3 size: 13 residues. V shed 2 bases and J shed 5 bases, with 8 bases lying between them. The V gene's germline CDR1 is LGHDT and CDR2 YNNKEL (reference sequence). The CDR3 protein is CASSQSRVDTQYF. The CDR3 bases are TGTGCCAGCAGCCAAAGTCGGGTAGATACGCAGTATTTT.

The gene calls are TRBV9 and TRBJ2-2; a possible D gene is TRBD1 (6 bases). Between the trimmed V and J ends, which lost 0 bases and 1 base, there was a span of 7 bases. Germline values: CDR1 SGDLS, CDR2 YYNGEE. This CDR3 region has 15 residues. Here the CDR3 DNA reads TGTGCCAGCAGCGTAGAGGACAGGAACACCGGGGAGCTGTTTTTT. Protein sequence: CASSVEDRNTGELFF.

Only a few counts were recorded for this clonotype. V usage is TRBV7-9 and J usage is TRBJ2-7; weak D call: TRBD2 (5 bases). Germline CDR1 and CDR2: SEHNR and FQNEAQ (reference sequence). Trimming cost V 4 bases and J 7 bases, with 11 bases left between them. The length of the CDR3 is 12 residues. For the CDR3, the DNA is TGTGCCAGCAGCTCGGGGATTGGGGAGCAGTACTTC. As protein: CASSSGIGEQYF. Full variable domain (missing parts from reference TRBV7-9 and TRBJ2-7): DTGVSQNPRHKITKRGQNVTFRCDPISEHNRLYWYRQTLGQGPEFLTYFQNEAQLEKSRLLSDRFSAERPKGSFSTLEIQRTEQGDSAMYLCASSSGIGEQYFGPGTRLTVT.

The table lists this clonotype with many counts. This chain joins TRBV7-9 and TRBJ1-5; 9 nucleotides agree with TRBD1. The germline CDR1 and CDR2 sequences are SEHNR and FQNEAQ (reference sequence). Trimming removed 4 bases from V and 5 bases from J; junction bases left unmatched: 9. The CDR3 loop spans 16 amino acids. The CDR3 is CASSSPSWTGDQPQHF. The CDR3 coding sequence is TGTGCCAGCAGCTCACCATCTTGGACAGGGGATCAGCCCCAGCATTTT.

The chain recombines TRBV12-3 or TRBV12-4 with TRBJ2-7; D remains unclear. The germline V and J ends were trimmed by 6 bases and 7 bases, with 13 bases remaining between them. The CDR3 is 12 residues long. The CDR3 region is CASSPGPWEQYF. The CDR3 nucleotides read TGTGCCAGCAGCCCTGGGCCCTGGGAGCAGTACTTC.

DNA for the CDR3: TGTGCCAGCCACGACAGGGCCCGCACTGAAGCTTTCTTT. Translation: CASHDRARTEAFF. The chain links TRBV27 to TRBJ1-1, with 7 bases matching TRBD1. The CDR3 is 13 residues long. Germline CDR1 reads MNHEY; CDR2 reads SMNVEV (reference sequence). V shed 8 bases and J 4 bases; nucleotides not matched to a gene: 7.

The table lists this clonotype with a few counts. The rearrangement uses TRBV5-1 and TRBJ2-1; D might be TRBD2 (5 bases). Germline V gene data show CDR1 as SGHRS and CDR2 as YFSETQ. Trimming cost V 1 base and J 2 bases, with 13 bases left between them. CDR3 length: 16 amino acids. CDR3 sequence (DNA): TGCGCCAGCAGCTTGATTCTAAACGGGGCCTACAATGAGCAGTTCTTC. Translation gives CASSLILNGAYNEQFF.

CDR3 loop: CASTKGANSPLHF. The CDR3 nucleotides read TGTGCCAGCACGAAGGGGGCGAATTCACCCCTCCACTTT. This chain uses TRBV12-3 or TRBV12-4 with TRBJ1-6, with 7 bases matching TRBD1. J gave up 7 bases and V 7 bases, and 4 bases lay outside the gene matches. The CDR3 sequence is 13 residues long.

The chain recombines TRBV15 with TRBJ2-3, with D perhaps matching TRBD2 (6 bases). Germline V gives CDR1 LNHNV, CDR2 YYDKDF (reference sequence). CDR3 length equals 15 residues. Trimming stripped 1 base from V and 2 bases from J, with 10 bases between. The DNA of the CDR3 is TGTGCCACCAGCAGAGTCGGGGGATTCACAGATACGCAGTATTTT. This encodes CATSRVGGFTDTQYF.

This clonotype has more than one count but fewer than ten. The J gene is TRBJ2-7, the V gene TRBV5-1; 10 bases line up with TRBD1. J was trimmed by 0 bases and V by 3 bases; bases with no gene match: 12. Germline V gene data show CDR1 as SGHRS and CDR2 as YFSETQ. The CDR3 spans 18 residues. CDR3 residues: CASSWGHWDRGFSYEQYF. Here the CDR3 DNA reads TGCGCCAGCAGCTGGGGGCACTGGGACAGGGGATTCTCCTACGAGCAGTACTTC.

This clonotype was detected only a few times. This chain joins TRBV7-9 and TRBJ2-1; D assignment may be TRBD1 or TRBD2 (5 bases each). The CDR3 runs to 16 residues. V lost 6 bases and J lost 5, with 20 bases in between. The germline CDR1 and CDR2 sequences are SEHNR and FQNEAQ (reference sequence). CDR3 amino acids: CASRRTPGGADNEQFF. For the CDR3, the DNA is TGTGCCAGCAGGAGGACTCCAGGTGGGGCTGACAATGAGCAGTTCTTC.